This T cell receptor (beta chain) is from a study of shared clonotypes between healthy human individuals. Every contributor of samples was a Caucasian grown-up residing in Nashville, Tennessee. TCRdb keeps only in-frame clones here, not all; method: immunoSEQ multiplex PCR. The sample contains some 2.4 million clones, approximately 93% of which appear only once. The V gene's germline CDR1 is LNHDA and CDR2 SQIVND (reference sequence). V was cut by 10 bases and J by 4 bases, with 14 bases left in between. This CDR3 has 13 amino acids. For this clone: The antigen is not known.

Study-wide findings and caveats: Sorted-subset sequencing, rarefaction showed, was incomplete despite large depth.

The material sequenced was naive CD4+ T cells from PBMCs. The sample's subset: CD45RA+ positively selected. The clonotype was recovered from a man in his late teens or twenties in good health. Some clones in this sample may be carry-over from other donors' samples. The chain carries TRBV19 and TRBJ1-5; possibly TRBD1 for D (6 bases). In nucleotides, the CDR3 is TGTGCCACAAACGACAGGCGAAATCAGCCCCAGCATTTT. Translated: CATNDRRNQPQHF.